This T cell receptor (beta chain) was found in a study of control samples from healthy donors and cancer patients (dated by TCRdb to the early 2020s). Comments on this clone: The antigen it binds to is not known. Per-base qualities were not stored, and no clone one base away is much larger.

The library was obtained by the immunoSEQ multiplex PCR assay. Imported from immuneACCESS, the table was reduced by TCRdb to in-frame sequences with V and J called. These copies leave out some clones; in studies compared against another copy, an unresolved V gene accounts for under half, and the cause of the remainder is not known. A total of about 150,000 clones appear in this sample, around 90% of them only once. The ten largest clonotypes hold about 0.73% of the sample. CDR1 LGHDT and CDR2 YNNKEL were looked up in the germline V gene (reference sequence). Including the terminal cysteine and phenylalanine, the CDR3 comprises 12 residues. CDR3 DNA is the only sequence kept; it has 36 bases, read in frame from the first base. V drops 1 base and J drops 10 bases, leaving 5 bases in between.

The V and J segments used are TRBV3-1 (or the pseudogene TRBV3-2) and TRBJ1-6; the D gene cannot be named for sure. The sequencing sample was made of blood. The clonotype originates from a woman in her 30s in good health. The DNA sequence reads TGTGCCAGCAGCCAAGTTCGGTCACCCCTCCACTTT. Its protein product is CASSQVRSPLHF.